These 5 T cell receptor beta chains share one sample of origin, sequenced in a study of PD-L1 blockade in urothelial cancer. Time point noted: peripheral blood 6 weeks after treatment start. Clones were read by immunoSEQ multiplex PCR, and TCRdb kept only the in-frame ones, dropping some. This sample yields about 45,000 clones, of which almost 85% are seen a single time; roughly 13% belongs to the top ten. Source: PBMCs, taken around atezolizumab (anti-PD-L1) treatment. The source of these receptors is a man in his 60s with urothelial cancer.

CDR3 DNA sequence: TGTGCCAGCAGAGTGGACAGGAACTATGGCTACACCTTC. Translation: CASRVDRNYGYTF. The chain has TRBV28 and TRBJ1-2; 7 positions agree with TRBD1. Germline lookup yields CDR1 MDHEN and CDR2 SYDVKM. Germline trimming cut 6 bases from V and 2 bases from J; bases unmatched to any gene: 3. The CDR3 covers 13 residues.

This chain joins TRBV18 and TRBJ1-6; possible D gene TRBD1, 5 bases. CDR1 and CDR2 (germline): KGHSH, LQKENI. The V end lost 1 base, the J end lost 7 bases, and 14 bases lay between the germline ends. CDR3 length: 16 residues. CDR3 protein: CASSPRGVPTNSPLHF. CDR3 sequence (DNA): TGTGCCAGCTCACCACGGGGGGTTCCTACAAATTCACCCCTCCACTTT. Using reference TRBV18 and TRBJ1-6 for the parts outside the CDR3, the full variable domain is NAGVMQNPRHLVRRRGQEARLRCSPMKGHSHVYWYRQLPEEGLKFMVYLQKENIIDESGMPKERFSAEFPKEGPSILRIQQVVRGDSAAYFCASSPRGVPTNSPLHFGNGTRLTVT.

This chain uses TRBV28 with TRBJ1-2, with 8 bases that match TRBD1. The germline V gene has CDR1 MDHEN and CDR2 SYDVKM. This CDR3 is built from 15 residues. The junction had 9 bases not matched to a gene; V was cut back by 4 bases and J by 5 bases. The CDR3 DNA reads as TGTGCCAGCAGTTCCTCAGGGGGCGCCCCGTATGGCTACACCTTC. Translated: CASSSSGGAPYGYTF.

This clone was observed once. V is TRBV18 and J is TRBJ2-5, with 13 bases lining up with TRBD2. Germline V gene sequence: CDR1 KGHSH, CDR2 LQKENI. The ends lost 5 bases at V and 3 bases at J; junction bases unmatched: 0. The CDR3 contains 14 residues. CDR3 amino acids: CASSGLAGEETQYF. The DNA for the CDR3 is TGTGCCAGCTCAGGACTAGCGGGAGAAGAGACCCAGTACTTC.

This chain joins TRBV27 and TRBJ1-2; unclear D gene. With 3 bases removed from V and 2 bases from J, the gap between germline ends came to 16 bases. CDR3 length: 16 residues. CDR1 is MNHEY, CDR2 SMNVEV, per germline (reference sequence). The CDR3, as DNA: TGTGCCAGCAGTTTCGTCCGGGAGGAGGCGAACTATGGCTACACCTTC. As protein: CASSFVREEANYGYTF.